The clone carrying this T cell receptor beta chain appeared many times. The sample originates from a study of T-cell reconstitution after alpha-beta-depleted transplantation in children. Trimming cost V 1 base and J 5 bases, with 8 bases left between them. Germline-derived CDR1 and CDR2 are SGHTA and FQGNSA. The CDR3 is 13 residues long. Molecular barcoding with unique molecular identifiers was used for the TCRbeta library. Each CDR3 protein is one row after TCRdb ran MiXCR on the PCR reads. This sample has roughly 590,000 distinct CDR3 sequences, with 16% found just once. The receptor comes from a human donor who donated a stem cell graft to a child with acute myeloid leukemia. The chain combines TRBV7-2 with TRBJ2-5; D is possibly TRBD2 (5 bases). The input for sequencing was PBMCs from the stem cell graft donor, taken from the stem cell graft. Written as DNA, the CDR3 is TGTGCCAGCAGCTTAGGAGGGTTTGAGACCCAGTACTTC. The encoded protein is CASSLGGFETQYF. Using reference TRBV7-2 and TRBJ2-5 for the parts outside the CDR3, the full variable domain is GAGVSQSPSNKVTEKGKDVELRCDPISGHTALYWYRQSLGQGLEFLIYFQGNSAPDKSGLPSDRFSAERTGGSVSTLTIQRTQQEDSAVYLCASSLGGFETQYFGPGTRLLVL.